These T cell receptor beta chains were read from a single sample in a study of beta chain features in type 1 diabetes. The data were produced by immunoSEQ multiplex PCR, yet TCRdb's version contains in-frame clones alone and is incomplete. The sample has around 650,000 clones, around 11% seen once. The sequenced sample consisted of naive CD4+ T cells from blood. The receptors were sampled from a man aged 30-40 years with type 1 diabetes. Each CDR3 is given with its conserved first and last residue. Each record gives: V gene, J gene, CDR3 protein.

TRBV14	TRBJ2-7	CASSQLRGRGFYEQYF
TRBV7-9	TRBJ2-1	CASSARGTGYNEQFF
TRBV4-2	TRBJ1-4	CASSQAAEGYSEKLFF
TRBV19	TRBJ1-5	CASSIAANQPQHF
TRBV7-2	TRBJ2-7	CASSPTGRPYEQYF
TRBV7-9	TRBJ2-1	CASSDESWGSYNEQFF
TRBV18	TRBJ2-5	CASSPMDRGASGTQYF
TRBV4-3	TRBJ1-2	CASSQRAGPRGGYTF
TRBV9	TRBJ1-1	CASSVQGQETEAFF
TRBV28	TRBJ2-1	CASKNPGLPYNEQFF
TRBV9	TRBJ2-5	CASSVGTSGGQGETQYF
TRBV7-2	TRBJ1-2	CASSLGRDYGYTF
TRBV2	TRBJ2-2	CASRYTGELFF
TRBV27	TRBJ2-6	CASRSSGANVLTF
TRBV29-1	TRBJ1-2	CSAEEDGYTF
TRBV14	TRBJ2-2	CASSNGLHTGELFF
TRBV11-2	TRBJ2-5	CASSPSTNQETQYF
TRBV16	TRBJ1-1	CASSQSGLNTEAFF
TRBV5-6	TRBJ2-1	CASSLGQGLQSEQFF
TRBV7-6	TRBJ2-4	CASSSFPPGQGSSIAYF
TRBV6-6	TRBJ2-7	CASSPDGGGSYEQYF
TRBV21-1	TRBJ1-2	CASSIRPRGGYTF
TRBV25-1	TRBJ2-1	CATSKLSYNEQFF
TRBV10-1	TRBJ2-3	CASSTSGASTDTQYF
TRBV5-4	TRBJ1-3	CASSLGRSSGNTIYF
TRBV14	TRBJ1-1	CASSQDNRERAEAFF
TRBV15	TRBJ2-1	CATSRDERGVGGEQFF
TRBV6-6	TRBJ1-2	CASRSGTRGYTF
TRBV29-1	TRBJ1-1	CSVFSGGNTEAFF
TRBV9	TRBJ2-7	CASSVGGLAGTYEQYF
TRBV7-9	TRBJ1-4	CASSLEAGGNEKLFF
TRBV20-1	TRBJ2-3	CSARDLYTQYF
TRBV18	TRBJ1-2	CASSPMDGGYGYTF
TRBV2	TRBJ1-2	CASSGTGARSGGYTF
TRBV6-5	TRBJ2-3	CASSYQQADTQYF
TRBV12-5	TRBJ2-5	CASGEPQGETQYF
TRBV4-3	TRBJ2-1	CASSQDLTGNEQFF
TRBV11-2	TRBJ2-2	CASSLVGPTGELFF
TRBV30	TRBJ2-5	CAWARDTKETQYF
TRBV29-1	TRBJ2-2	CSVTTTGVGTGELFF
TRBV7-9	TRBJ1-5	CASSPLGAQPQHF
TRBV6-1	TRBJ1-6	CASSGTAYNSPLHF
TRBV10-3	TRBJ2-5	CAISESTGEETQYF
TRBV7-2	TRBJ2-7	CASSWEGPYEQYF
TRBV23-1	TRBJ1-2	CASSRRSRGMSYGYTF
TRBV9	TRBJ1-6	CASSVDTTYNSPLHF
TRBV27	TRBJ1-4	CASILECANEKLFF
TRBV10-3	TRBJ1-4	CAISPSATNEKLFF
TRBV4-3	TRBJ1-2	CASSQEWRGSYGYTF
TRBV18	TRBJ1-5	CASSPGAGNQPQHF
TRBV7-2	TRBJ2-2	CASSLVQGYTGELFF
TRBV18	TRBJ2-4	CASSKGDFPKNIQYF